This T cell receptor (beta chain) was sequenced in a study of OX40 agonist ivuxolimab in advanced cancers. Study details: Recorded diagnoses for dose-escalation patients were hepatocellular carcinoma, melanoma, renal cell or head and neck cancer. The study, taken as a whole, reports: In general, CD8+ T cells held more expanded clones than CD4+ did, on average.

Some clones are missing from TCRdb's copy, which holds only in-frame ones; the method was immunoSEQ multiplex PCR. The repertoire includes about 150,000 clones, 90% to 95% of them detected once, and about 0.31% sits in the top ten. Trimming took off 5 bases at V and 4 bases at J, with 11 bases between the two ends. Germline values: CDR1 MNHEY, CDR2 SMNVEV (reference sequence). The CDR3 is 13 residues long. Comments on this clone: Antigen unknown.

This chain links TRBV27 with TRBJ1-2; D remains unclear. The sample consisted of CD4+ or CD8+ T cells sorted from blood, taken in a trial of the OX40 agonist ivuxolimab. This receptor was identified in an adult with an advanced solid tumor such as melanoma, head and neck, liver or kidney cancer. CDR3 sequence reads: CASSPDGSYGYTF. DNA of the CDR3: TGTGCCAGCAGTCCCGACGGATCCTATGGCTACACCTTC.